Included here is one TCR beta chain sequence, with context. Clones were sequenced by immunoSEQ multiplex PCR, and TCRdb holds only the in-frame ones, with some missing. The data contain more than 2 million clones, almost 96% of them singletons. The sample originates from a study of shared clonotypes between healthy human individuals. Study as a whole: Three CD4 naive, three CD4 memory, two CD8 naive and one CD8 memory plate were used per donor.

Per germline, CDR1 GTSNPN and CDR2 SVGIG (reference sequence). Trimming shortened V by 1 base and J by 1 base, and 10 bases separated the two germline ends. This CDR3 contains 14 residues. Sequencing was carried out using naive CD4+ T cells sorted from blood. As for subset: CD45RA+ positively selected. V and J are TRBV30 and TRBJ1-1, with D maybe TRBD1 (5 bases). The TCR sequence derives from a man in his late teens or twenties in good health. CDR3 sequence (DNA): TGTGCCTGGAGTGCAGGACATACGAACACTGAAGCTTTCTTT. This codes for CAWSAGHTNTEAFF.